The 20 T cell receptor beta chains given below trace back to one sample, sequenced in a study of blood T cell repertoires in COVID-19 (dated by TCRdb to 2020 to 2021). The library was produced with the immunoSEQ multiplex PCR assay. TCRdb holds this immuneACCESS table with in-frame rearrangements only. Some clones are missing; in checked studies, unresolved V genes explain under half, and the rest has no known cause. The sample data list hundreds of thousands of clones, and roughly 84% of these were observed just once. The biggest ten clones account for 15% to 20% of the sample. Source material: peripheral blood. The source of these receptors is a woman older than 75 with active or convalescent COVID-19.

The CDR3 DNA reads as TGTGCCAGTAGTCCCGGGACAGGGGTCAGCTCCTATAATTCACCCCTCCACTTT. Residues: CASSPGTGVSSYNSPLHF. This chain uses TRBV19 with TRBJ1-6; 10 bases line up with TRBD1. Losses at the gene ends were 5 bases for V and 0 bases for J; bases not matched to a gene: 7. Germline loops: CDR1 LNHDA, CDR2 SQIVND (reference sequence). This CDR3 has 18 residues.

On this clone itself: Other DNA sequences in the sample encode the same CDR3. The chain recombines TRBV19 with TRBJ1-1; 7 bases match TRBD1. In germline, CDR1 is LNHDA, CDR2 SQIVND (reference sequence). The CDR3 loop spans 14 amino acids. J lost 3 bases, V lost 2 bases, and 3 bases had no gene match. The CDR3 coding sequence is TGTGCCAGTAGTATAACAGGGGTCGACACTGAAGCTTTCTTT. Its translation is CASSITGVDTEAFF. The complete variable domain, with remaining parts taken from reference TRBV19 and TRBJ1-1, reads DGGITQSPKYLFRKEGQNVTLSCEQNLNHDAMYWYRQDPGQGLRLIYYSQIVNDFQKGDIAEGYSVSREKKESFPLTVTSAQKNPTAFYLCASSITGVDTEAFFGQGTRLTVV.

The chain recombines TRBV11-2 with TRBJ2-3; TRBD1 is a possible D gene (5 bases). V was clipped by 5 bases and J by 5 bases, with 17 bases between them. CDR1 is SGHAT and CDR2 is FQNNGV in the germline V gene. There are 15 residues in the CDR3. The DNA of the CDR3 is TGTGCCAGCAGCCGACAGTTCAGGGTGGGAGATACGCAGTATTTT. Its protein is CASSRQFRVGDTQYF.

The CDR3 reads CASSLAYPLEQYF. Written as DNA, the CDR3 is TGCGCCAGCAGTCTTGCGTACCCCCTCGAGCAGTACTTC. This chain uses TRBV10-2 with TRBJ2-7; D gene ambiguous. Trimming took off 5 bases at V and 6 bases at J, with 14 bases between the two ends. The CDR3 spans 13 residues. From germline, CDR1 is WSHSY and CDR2 SAAADI.

The chain has TRBV10-3 and TRBJ2-7; D is unresolved. Germline V lookup: CDR1 ENHRY, CDR2 SYGVKD. The CDR3 contains 11 residues. V lost 3 bases, J lost 3 bases, and 3 bases lay in between. The CDR3 DNA reads as TGTGCCATCAGTGACCTCTACGAGCAGTACTTC. Translated: CAISDLYEQYF.

V usage is TRBV2 and J usage is TRBJ1-1; D not resolved. V dropped 8 bases and J dropped 0 bases, with 16 bases sitting between them. This CDR3 spans 15 amino acids. Germline V gene lookup returns CDR1 SNHLY and CDR2 FYNNEI. The CDR3 protein is CASHYQGSMNTEAFF. The CDR3, as DNA: TGTGCCAGCCACTACCAAGGATCTATGAACACTGAAGCTTTCTTT.

The chain is built from TRBV15 and TRBJ1-5; TRBD1 is a possible D gene (5 bases). In germline, CDR1 is LNHNV, CDR2 YYDKDF (reference sequence). Trimming cost V 1 base and J 2 bases, with 9 bases left between them. The CDR3 length is 15 residues. CDR3 DNA sequence: TGTGCCACCAGCAGAGGGCAGGGTCGCAATCAGCCCCAGCATTTT. This sequence encodes CATSRGQGRNQPQHF.

The CDR3 loop is CATNSGLPEGSPLHF. Here the CDR3 DNA reads TGTGCCACCAACTCAGGCCTCCCGGAAGGTTCACCCCTCCACTTT. This chain uses TRBV6-5 with TRBJ1-6; D unclear. The CDR3 sequence is 15 residues long. Between the trimmed V and J ends, which lost 10 bases and 9 bases, there was a span of 22 bases. Per germline, CDR1 MNHEY and CDR2 SVGAGI.

The chain joins TRBV7-2 to TRBJ2-3; 7 positions agree with TRBD1. Germline CDR1 reads SGHTA; CDR2 reads FQGNSA. V trimming: 5 bases; J trimming: 4 bases; junction bases outside the gene matches: 6. This CDR3 is built from 14 residues. The CDR3 DNA reads TGTGCCAGCAGCATAAGACAGGGCCCAGATACGCAGTATTTT. Translation gives CASSIRQGPDTQYF.

V gene TRBV11-3 combines with J gene TRBJ1-1; D ambiguous. With 2 bases removed from V and 4 bases from J, the gap between germline ends came to 14 bases. CDR3 length: 15 amino acids. The V gene's germline CDR1 is SGHNT and CDR2 YENEEA. This CDR3 reads CASSLIHSSLTEAFF. The CDR3 DNA follows: TGTGCCAGCAGCTTAATCCACAGTTCACTCACTGAAGCTTTCTTT.

This clone was detected only a few times. V is TRBV7-9 and J is TRBJ2-3; 7 nucleotides match TRBD2. The CDR3 consists of 15 residues. Germline V gene sequence: CDR1 SEHNR, CDR2 FQNEAQ (reference sequence). V shed 6 bases and J 2 bases; nucleotides not matched to a gene: 8. The CDR3 reads CASSLTAGVTDTQYF. Here the CDR3 DNA reads TGTGCCAGCAGTCTCACGGCGGGGGTCACAGATACGCAGTATTTT.

The rearrangement joins TRBV4-1 to TRBJ1-1, with no clear D. The CDR3 covers 14 residues. Between the trimmed V and J ends, which lost 1 base and 1 base, there was a span of 7 bases. In germline, CDR1 is MGHRA, CDR2 YSYEKL. CDR3 loop: CASSQVRRNTEAFF. The CDR3 bases are TGCGCCAGCAGCCAAGTAAGGAGGAACACTGAAGCTTTCTTT.

The gene calls are TRBV6-1 and TRBJ2-5; D is uncertain. The CDR3 runs 17 residues. V lost 1 base and J 0 bases, leaving 15 bases between the germline ends. Germline CDR1 MNHNS, CDR2 SASEGT. This CDR3 is CASSEVPIHGYQETQYF. The CDR3 DNA follows: TGTGCCAGCAGTGAAGTCCCCATACACGGGTACCAAGAGACCCAGTACTTC.

This chain joins TRBV18 and TRBJ2-5; the D gene is possibly TRBD2 (6 bases). The V gene's germline CDR1 is KGHSH and CDR2 LQKENI. Trimming left V 1 base short and J 1 base short, with 10 bases between. This CDR3 is built from 15 residues. The CDR3 DNA reads as TGTGCCAGCTCACCACGGGGCGGGGCCCAAGAGACCCAGTACTTC. Its protein is CASSPRGGAQETQYF.

The V call is TRBV27, the J call TRBJ1-5, with D uncertain. V lost 0 bases and J lost 4, with 7 bases in between. The length of the CDR3 is 14 residues. Germline CDR1 MNHEY, CDR2 SMNVEV (reference sequence). CDR3 sequence reads: CASSLSIVNQPQHF. CDR3 bases: TGTGCCAGCAGTTTATCGATAGTAAATCAGCCCCAGCATTTT.

As to this clone: The sample holds other DNA sequences that translate to the same CDR3. The gene calls are TRBV19 and TRBJ1-6; tentatively, D is TRBD1 (6 bases). Trimming shortened V by 4 bases and J by 3 bases, and 10 bases separated the two germline ends. There are 15 residues in the CDR3. Germline values: CDR1 LNHDA, CDR2 SQIVND (reference sequence). The DNA for the CDR3 is TGTGCCAGTAGTACTACAGGGAACTATAATTCACCCCTCCACTTT. Protein sequence: CASSTTGNYNSPLHF.

In this sample, this clone turned up a few times. The chain joins TRBV7-3 to TRBJ1-3; 9 positions agree with TRBD1. From germline, CDR1 is SGHTA and CDR2 FQGTGA. CDR3 length: 15 residues. Trimming took 6 bases from V and 0 from J; bases not matched to a gene: 3. The CDR3 coding sequence is TGTGCCAGCAGAGAGACAGGGGGCTCTGGAAACACCATATATTTT. As protein: CASRETGGSGNTIYF.

The chain has TRBV24-1 and TRBJ2-5; 7 nucleotides line up with TRBD1. The CDR3 consists of 16 residues. The germline V gene has CDR1 KGHDR and CDR2 SFDVKD. Trimming removed 3 bases from V and 3 bases from J; junction bases left unmatched: 9. For the CDR3, the DNA is TGTGCCACCAGTGATCATCGACAGGGTTCGAAAGAGACCCAGTACTTC. The encoded protein is CATSDHRQGSKETQYF.

V and J are TRBV9 and TRBJ2-7, with D maybe TRBD1 (5 bases). The CDR3 runs to 15 residues. Between the trimmed V and J ends, which lost 0 bases and 2 bases, there was a span of 12 bases. Germline V gene sequence: CDR1 SGDLS, CDR2 YYNGEE. The CDR3 bases are TGTGCCAGCAGCGTAGAGGGGCAGTTCACCTACGAGCAGTACTTC. Translation gives CASSVEGQFTYEQYF.

This clone was seen more than once but under ten times. The chain has TRBV5-5 and TRBJ2-7; perhaps TRBD2 as D (5 bases). CDR1 and CDR2 (germline): SGHKS, YYEKEE (reference sequence). Trimming took off 2 bases at V and 3 bases at J, with 6 bases between the two ends. The CDR3 totals 12 residues. The CDR3 sequence: CASSFRDYEQYF. In DNA form, the CDR3 reads TGTGCCAGCAGCTTCCGGGACTACGAGCAGTACTTC.